This TCR beta chain was profiled in a study of cytomegalovirus exposure and HLA in healthy donors. Concerning this clone: Its specificity is unknown.

The PCR was carried out with 60 Vbeta primers and 13 Jbeta primers. As originally analysed: Around 10 million of the about 80 million unique TCR beta chains counted in a later analysis were shared. Assay used: immunoSEQ multiplex PCR; TCRdb lists only in-frame clones, some missing. V, J and clone size reflect that table, while D and trimming were determined from the DNA. This table has 100,000 to 150,000 clones, approximately 72% appearing once. Whole-study findings and limits: Confirmation was obtained in vitro that a few CMV-associated chains are specific for CMV antigens.

This receptor was identified in a woman between 50 and 59 years old in good health and CMV-seropositive. Sequencing was done on a sample of PBMCs.

The CDR3 spells CASSADGQLTDTQYF. The CDR3 region has the DNA TGTGCCAGCAGCGCCGATGGACAGCTCACAGATACGCAGTATTTT. The gene calls are TRBV9 and TRBJ2-3, with D tentatively TRBD1 (6 bases). The CDR3 totals 15 residues. Germline V gene lookup returns CDR1 SGDLS and CDR2 YYNGEE. Trimming shortened V by 3 bases and J by 2 bases, and 13 bases separated the two germline ends. The variable domain in full, completed from reference TRBV9 and TRBJ2-3, reads DSGVTQTPKHLITATGQRVTLRCSPRSGDLSVYWYQQSLDQGLQFLIQYYNGEERAKGNILERFSAQQFPDLHSELNLSSLELGDSALYFCASSADGQLTDTQYFGPGTRLTVL.